This T cell receptor (beta chain) was profiled in a study of CD4 T cells in relation to SARS-CoV-2 and coronaviruses. Across the whole study: ViraFEST: approximately 10-day antigen culture of PBMCs, then TCR beta CDR3 sequencing.

Profiled with immunoSEQ multiplex PCR; TCRdb holds only in-frame clones, not every one. The repertoire has roughly 30,000 clones, approximately 80% of them found once; the top ten carry roughly 15%. Unexposed donor CD4+ T cells date from about 2010-2018, before the COVID-19 pandemic. The cells were cultured for under twelve days before CD4+ T cells were isolated. On days 3 and 7, cultures got half fresh IL-2 medium. This clone was seen once. Its antigen is unidentified. Trimming left V 0 bases short and J 4 bases short, with 11 bases between. Per the germline V gene, CDR1 is SGHKS and CDR2 is YYEKEE (reference sequence). The CDR3 extends over 15 amino acids.

The sequencing sample was made of CD4+ T cells from PBMCs, cultured in vitro. This chain links TRBV5-5 with TRBJ2-1; perhaps TRBD2 as D (6 bases). This TCR derives from a human donor in good health. The chain's CDR3 is CASSLGTGSYNEQFF. The CDR3 nucleotides are TGTGCCAGCAGCTTGGGGACCGGGAGTTACAATGAGCAGTTCTTC.